This TCR beta chain was found in a study of T cells in Graves' hyperthyroidism and ophthalmopathy. Pregnant or lactating patients were excluded, as were those with uncontrolled infection or other autoimmune disease. V was pared by 4 bases and J by 2 bases, with 8 bases between. CDR1 is MRHNA, CDR2 SNTAGT, per germline. The CDR3 has 14 amino acids. In this sample, this clonotype turned up many times. Template material for amplifying TCR beta CDR3 regions consisted of RNA transcripts. The TCR CDR3 was amplified in a first-round RT-PCR using the HTBI primer set. TCRdb passed the multiplex PCR reads through MiXCR, listing each CDR3 protein once. The table shows more than 300,000 distinct CDR3 sequences, with approximately 14% occurring only once.

The clonotype was recovered from a woman in her thirties with Graves' ophthalmopathy. V and J are TRBV6-4 and TRBJ2-2, with unresolved D. Material for sequencing was blood. The chain's CDR3 is CASSAWPNTGELFF. For the CDR3, the DNA is TGTGCCAGCAGTGCTTGGCCCAACACCGGGGAGCTGTTTTTT.